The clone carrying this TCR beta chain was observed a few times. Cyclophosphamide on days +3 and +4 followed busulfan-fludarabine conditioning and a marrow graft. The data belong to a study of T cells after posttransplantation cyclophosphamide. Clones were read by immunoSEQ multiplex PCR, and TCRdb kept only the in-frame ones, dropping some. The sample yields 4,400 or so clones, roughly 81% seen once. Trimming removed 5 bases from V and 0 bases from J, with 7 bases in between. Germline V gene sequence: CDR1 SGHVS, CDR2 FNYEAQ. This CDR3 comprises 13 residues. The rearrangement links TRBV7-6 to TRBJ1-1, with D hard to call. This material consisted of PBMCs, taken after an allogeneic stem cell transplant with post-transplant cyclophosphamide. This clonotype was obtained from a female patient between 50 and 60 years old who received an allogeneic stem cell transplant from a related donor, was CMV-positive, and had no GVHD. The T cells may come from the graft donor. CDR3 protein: CASSPQMNTEAFF. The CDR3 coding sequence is TGTGCCAGCAGCCCCCAGATGAACACTGAAGCTTTCTTT.